A single sample is the source of the 32 T cell receptor beta chains below, sequenced in a study of blood T cell repertoires in COVID-19. Assay used: immunoSEQ multiplex PCR; TCRdb lists only in-frame clones, some missing. The profile covers 150,000 or so clones, with roughly nine tenths appearing a single time and roughly an eighth taken by the ten largest. The sequenced sample consisted of peripheral blood. These receptors were taken from a woman aged 70-85 years with COVID-19, enrolled during active disease.

This chain joins TRBV5-1 and TRBJ1-3; 9 bases map to TRBD1. V dropped 4 bases and J dropped 4; count of bases not matched to a gene: 9. The germline CDR1 and CDR2 sequences are SGHRS and YFSETQ. The CDR3 length is 16 residues. The CDR3 region is CASSRTGDLRGNTIYF. CDR3 nucleotides: TGCGCCAGCAGCAGGACAGGGGACTTGCGGGGAAACACCATATATTTT.

The chain has TRBV19 and TRBJ2-7; no reliable D call. Deletions cut 5 bases from V and 0 bases from J, with 5 bases between. Germline CDR1 reads LNHDA; CDR2 reads SQIVND (reference sequence). CDR3 length equals 12 residues. Written as DNA, the CDR3 is TGTGCCAGTAGTCCGAGCTCCTACGAGCAGTACTTC. This encodes CASSPSSYEQYF.

The V call is TRBV19, the J call TRBJ1-5; D is perhaps TRBD1 (6 bases). The V gene's germline CDR1 is LNHDA and CDR2 SQIVND (reference sequence). The length of the CDR3 is 15 residues. V lost 7 bases and J 4 bases, leaving 17 bases between the germline ends. The CDR3 loop is CASTARGIGNQPQHF. CDR3 bases: TGTGCCAGTACGGCCAGGGGAATAGGGAATCAGCCCCAGCATTTT.

The chain links TRBV7-3 to TRBJ1-2; the match to TRBD1 covers 7 bases. Losses at the gene ends were 5 bases for V and 7 bases for J; bases not matched to a gene: 10. The CDR3 is 14 amino acids. CDR1 SGHTA and CDR2 FQGTGA come from the germline V gene. The CDR3, as DNA: TGTGCCAGCAGCCCCGGACAGGAGCTCTCTGGCTACACCTTC. Translating gives CASSPGQELSGYTF.

The CDR3 loop is CASSPGGTREELFF. The CDR3 DNA sequence: TGTGCCAGCAGCCCGGGAGGGACTCGGGAAGAGCTGTTTTTT. The genes are TRBV5-4 and TRBJ2-2, with 8 bases matching TRBD2. This CDR3 has 14 residues. Losses at the gene ends were 4 bases for V and 11 bases for J; bases not matched to a gene: 10. Per germline, CDR1 SGHNT and CDR2 YYREEE (reference sequence).

The V call is TRBV7-3, the J call TRBJ2-2; D not certain. CDR1 and CDR2 (germline): SGHTA, FQGTGA. The V end lost 2 bases, the J end lost 2 bases, and 6 bases lay between the germline ends. The CDR3 covers 14 residues. Written as DNA, the CDR3 is TGTGCCAGCAGCTTATCCGTCAACACCGGGGAGCTGTTTTTT. It encodes CASSLSVNTGELFF.

This clone showed up just a few times. The chain is built from TRBV5-1 and TRBJ2-3, with 10 positions matching TRBD2. CDR3 size: 18 residues. Germline assignment: CDR1 SGHRS and CDR2 YFSETQ. The trim removed 0 bases at V and 1 base at J, leaving 8 bases unmatched. The CDR3 sequence: CASSLVPAGGPGTDTQYF. CDR3 bases: TGCGCCAGCAGCTTGGTCCCAGCGGGGGGGCCCGGCACAGATACGCAGTATTTT.

This rearrangement joins TRBV19 to TRBJ2-2, with 9 nucleotides matching TRBD1. V lost 7 bases, J lost 0 bases, and 6 bases stayed unmatched. The CDR3 totals 16 residues. Germline V gives CDR1 LNHDA, CDR2 SQIVND (reference sequence). The CDR3 loop is CASTPQGAANTGELFF. The CDR3 bases are TGTGCCAGTACCCCACAGGGGGCAGCGAACACCGGGGAGCTGTTTTTT.

The chain employs TRBV5-6 and TRBJ2-5; 8 nucleotides agree with TRBD2. With V trimmed by 0 bases and J by 6 bases, 7 bases remained unmatched. This CDR3 comprises 15 residues. Germline CDR1 is SGHDT and CDR2 is YYEEEE. The CDR3 protein is CASSLVSGDGKTQYF. The CDR3 DNA follows: TGTGCCAGCAGCTTGGTTAGCGGGGATGGGAAGACCCAGTACTTC.

The chain joins TRBV19 to TRBJ1-2; TRBD1 agrees at 7 bases. J was trimmed by 8 bases and V by 7 bases; bases with no gene match: 7. Germline V gene sequence: CDR1 LNHDA, CDR2 SQIVND (reference sequence). The CDR3 is made up of 12 amino acids. CDR3 in DNA: TGTGCCAGTACCCGACAGGGTGAGGGCTACACCTTC. This gives the protein CASTRQGEGYTF.

The chain has TRBV5-5 and TRBJ1-3, with D perhaps TRBD1 (6 bases). V gave up 1 base and J gave up 4 bases, with 15 bases separating them. This CDR3 is 16 amino acids long. The germline CDR1 and CDR2 sequences are SGHKS and YYEKEE (reference sequence). The CDR3 loop reads CASSLMQGRTGNTIYF. CDR3 coding DNA: TGTGCCAGCAGCTTGATGCAGGGGAGAACAGGAAACACCATATATTTT.

J is TRBJ2-7 and V is TRBV4-2; D not certain. This CDR3 contains 15 residues. Germline lookup yields CDR1 LGHNA and CDR2 YNFKEQ. V lost 0 bases to trimming and J lost 3 bases, with 12 bases between them. The CDR3 protein is CASSQELRNSYEQYF. DNA of the CDR3: TGTGCCAGCAGCCAAGAACTCCGAAACAGCTACGAGCAGTACTTC.

The rearrangement uses TRBV15 and TRBJ1-6; the D gene is possibly TRBD1 (5 bases). Deletions cut 1 base from V and 10 bases from J, with 8 bases between. This CDR3 has 13 residues. The germline gives CDR1 LNHNV, CDR2 YYDKDF (reference sequence). CDR3 sequence reads: CATSRGGWSPLHF. CDR3 bases: TGTGCCACCAGCAGAGGGGGCTGGTCACCCCTCCACTTT.

V gene TRBV15 combines with J gene TRBJ2-3; 9 bases agree with TRBD2. V lost 2 bases, J lost 0 bases, and 6 bases stayed unmatched. The length of the CDR3 is 17 residues. The V gene's germline CDR1 is LNHNV and CDR2 YYDKDF (reference sequence). CDR3 nucleotides: TGTGCCACCAGCAGACTAGCGGGGAGATCTAGCACAGATACGCAGTATTTT. Its translation is CATSRLAGRSSTDTQYF. Variable domain in full (rest from reference TRBV15 and TRBJ2-3): DAMVIQNPRYQVTQFGKPVTLSCSQTLNHNVMYWYQQKSSQAPKLLFHYYDKDFNNEADTPDNFQSRRPNTSFCFLDIRSPGLGDTAMYLCATSRLAGRSSTDTQYFGPGTRLTVL.

V and J are TRBV14 and TRBJ1-2; possibly TRBD1 for D (5 bases). CDR1 and CDR2 (germline): SGHDN, FVKESK. The CDR3 runs to 15 residues. Trimming left V 2 bases short and J 0 bases short, with 10 bases between. The CDR3 DNA follows: TGTGCCAGCAGCCAAACGTGGGGCGCTAACTATGGCTACACCTTC. This encodes CASSQTWGANYGYTF.

The chain is built from TRBV5-1 and TRBJ2-2; TRBD1 matches 11 bases. This CDR3 has 18 residues. The ends lost 4 bases at V and 0 bases at J; junction bases unmatched: 8. The germline CDR1 and CDR2 sequences are SGHRS and YFSETQ. In DNA, the CDR3 is TGCGCCAGCAGCGGCCGGGACAGGGGGAACGCGAACACCGGGGAGCTGTTTTTT. Protein product: CASSGRDRGNANTGELFF. Full variable domain (remainder filled in from reference TRBV5-1 and TRBJ2-2): KAGVTQTPRYLIKTRGQQVTLSCSPISGHRSVSWYQQTPGQGLQFLFEYFSETQRNKGNFPGRFSGRQFSNSRSEMNVSTLELGDSALYLCASSGRDRGNANTGELFFGEGSRLTVL.

The chain recombines TRBV2 with TRBJ1-4; 7 nucleotides align to TRBD1. The germline V gene has CDR1 SNHLY and CDR2 FYNNEI. V lost 3 bases to trimming and J lost 6 bases; unmatched junction nucleotides: 4. This CDR3 comprises 14 residues. The CDR3 loop is CASSDRGRDEKLFF. The CDR3 DNA reads as TGTGCCAGCAGTGATAGGGGGCGAGATGAAAAACTGTTTTTT.

The rearrangement joins TRBV4-1 to TRBJ2-2; 14 nucleotides match TRBD2. The CDR3 contains 21 residues. CDR1 is MGHRA and CDR2 is YSYEKL in the germline V gene. J gave up 7 bases and V 0 bases, and 16 bases lay outside the gene matches. CDR3 nucleotide sequence: TGCGCCAGCAGCCAAGAAGGCTCGGGACTAGCGGGGGTGCCCAGGCACGGGGAGCTGTTTTTT. Amino acid sequence: CASSQEGSGLAGVPRHGELFF.

V is TRBV15 and J is TRBJ2-3; TRBD2 matches 11 bases. CDR1 LNHNV and CDR2 YYDKDF come from the germline V gene (reference sequence). This CDR3 spans 16 amino acids. Trimming cost V 0 bases and J 3 bases; bases outside gene matches: 2. The CDR3 loop reads CATSRDTSGGTDTQYF. The DNA of the CDR3 is TGTGCCACCAGCAGAGATACTAGCGGGGGAACAGATACGCAGTATTTT. The full variable domain, in which reference TRBV15 and TRBJ2-3 provide the parts outside the CDR3, is DAMVIQNPRYQVTQFGKPVTLSCSQTLNHNVMYWYQQKSSQAPKLLFHYYDKDFNNEADTPDNFQSRRPNTSFCFLDIRSPGLGDTAMYLCATSRDTSGGTDTQYFGPGTRLTVL.

The chain has TRBV24-1 and TRBJ1-5; possibly TRBD1 for D (6 bases). Trimming shortened V by 4 bases and J by 5 bases, and 8 bases separated the two germline ends. Germline V CDR1 and CDR2: KGHDR, SFDVKD. This CDR3 comprises 13 residues. The CDR3 bases are TGTGCCACCAGTGACAGACAGGATCAGCCCCAGCATTTT. Translating gives CATSDRQDQPQHF.

The J gene is TRBJ2-1, the V gene TRBV20-1; 9 nucleotides agree with TRBD1. Germline trimming cut 5 bases from V and 15 bases from J; bases unmatched to any gene: 8. Germline values: CDR1 DFQATT, CDR2 SNEGSKA (reference sequence). The CDR3 covers 11 residues. Here the CDR3 DNA reads TGCAGTGCTGGCGGACAGGGGTTATGGTTCTTC. Protein sequence: CSAGGQGLWFF.

The chain links TRBV11-2 to TRBJ2-5; TRBD2 agrees at 8 bases. CDR1 and CDR2 (germline): SGHAT, FQNNGV. V shed 5 bases, J shed 2 bases, and the junction held 10 bases outside the gene matches. CDR3 length: 16 amino acids. The CDR3 spells CASSPYSGGGQETQYF. The CDR3 nucleotides read TGTGCCAGCAGCCCTTACTCTGGCGGGGGGCAAGAGACCCAGTACTTC.

V gene TRBV28 combines with J gene TRBJ1-1, with D perhaps matching TRBD1 (6 bases). There are 15 residues in the CDR3. Deletions cut 5 bases from V and 6 bases from J, with 19 bases between. CDR1 MDHEN and CDR2 SYDVKM come from the germline V gene. CDR3 sequence: CASSDRGAKAPEAFF. The CDR3 DNA is TGTGCCAGCAGTGATCGGGGGGCGAAGGCCCCTGAAGCTTTCTTT.

The chain links TRBV30 to TRBJ1-4, with 8 bases aligning to TRBD1. Germline V lookup: CDR1 GTSNPN, CDR2 SVGIG (reference sequence). The CDR3 totals 14 residues. The J segment lost 7 bases and the V segment lost 3 bases, leaving 7 bases of the junction unmatched. In DNA, the CDR3 is TGTGCCTGGAGAAAGACAGGGGTTCGTGAAAAACTGTTTTTT. It specifies CAWRKTGVREKLFF.

For the CDR3, the DNA is TGTGCCAGCAGCTTAGGAGGGGTAGAGACCCAGTACTTC. Translated: CASSLGGVETQYF. The genes are TRBV5-4 and TRBJ2-5; D might be TRBD2 (6 bases). Per germline, CDR1 SGHNT and CDR2 YYREEE (reference sequence). This CDR3 is 13 amino acids long. V was clipped by 2 bases and J by 4 bases, with 9 bases between them. Filled out from reference TRBV5-4 and TRBJ2-5, the complete variable domain reads ETGVTQSPTHLIKTRGQQVTLRCSSQSGHNTVSWYQQALGQGPQFIFQYYREEENGRGNFPPRFSGLQFPNYSSELNVNALELDDSALYLCASSLGGVETQYFGPGTRLLVL.

This clone was seen a few times. The chain carries TRBV27 and TRBJ2-1, with D uncertain. Germline V gives CDR1 MNHEY, CDR2 SMNVEV (reference sequence). V was pared by 5 bases and J by 3 bases, with 11 bases between. This CDR3 is built from 14 residues. The CDR3 DNA reads as TGTGCCAGCAGTCCCAATCGGTACTACAATGAGCAGTTCTTC. As protein: CASSPNRYYNEQFF.

The chain has TRBV7-9 and TRBJ1-1, with TRBD1 matching 7 bases. V dropped 4 bases and J dropped 0; count of bases not matched to a gene: 5. Germline assignment: CDR1 SEHNR and CDR2 FQNEAQ (reference sequence). The CDR3 is made up of 15 amino acids. CDR3 sequence: CASSSTGSVNTEAFF. The CDR3 DNA is TGTGCCAGCAGCTCGACAGGGTCGGTGAACACTGAAGCTTTCTTT.

The rearrangement uses TRBV3-1 (or the pseudogene TRBV3-2) and TRBJ1-1; possibly TRBD1 for D (5 bases). Germline V gene data show CDR1 as LGHDT and CDR2 as YNNKEL (reference sequence). The germline V and J ends were trimmed by 2 bases and 1 base, with 8 bases remaining between them. CDR3 length: 14 residues. The chain's CDR3 is CASSQKTGNTEAFF. The DNA for the CDR3 is TGTGCCAGCAGCCAAAAAACAGGGAACACTGAAGCTTTCTTT.

This clone appeared once. The V gene is TRBV5-1, the J gene TRBJ2-1; 11 positions agree with TRBD2. The CDR3 has 19 residues. Germline V lookup: CDR1 SGHRS, CDR2 YFSETQ. V shed 5 bases, J shed 3 bases, and the junction held 16 bases outside the gene matches. CDR3 loop: CASSFFNSPSGGIYNEQFF. For the CDR3, the DNA is TGCGCCAGCAGTTTCTTTAACTCCCCTAGCGGGGGGATCTACAATGAGCAGTTCTTC. The entire variable domain, with the rest obtained from reference TRBV5-1 and TRBJ2-1, is as follows: KAGVTQTPRYLIKTRGQQVTLSCSPISGHRSVSWYQQTPGQGLQFLFEYFSETQRNKGNFPGRFSGRQFSNSRSEMNVSTLELGDSALYLCASSFFNSPSGGIYNEQFFGPGTRLTVL.

This clone was seen a few times. V and J are TRBV27 and TRBJ1-1; 7 bases line up with TRBD1. This CDR3 has 16 amino acids. CDR1 and CDR2 from the germline V gene are MNHEY and SMNVEV (reference sequence). Germline trimming cut 7 bases from V and 0 bases from J; bases unmatched to any gene: 11. The CDR3 DNA follows: TGTGCCAGCACCCTAGGGACAGTTGAGATGAACACTGAAGCTTTCTTT. Protein product: CASTLGTVEMNTEAFF.

V usage is TRBV5-6 and J usage is TRBJ2-1; D is ambiguous. The CDR3 loop spans 16 amino acids. V was pared by 0 bases and J by 2 bases, with 12 bases between. The germline V gene encodes CDR1 SGHDT and CDR2 YYEEEE. The CDR3 DNA reads as TGTGCCAGCAGCTTGGCCGGCGGATCTACCTACAATGAGCAGTTCTTC. Its protein product is CASSLAGGSTYNEQFF.

The rearrangement uses TRBV20-1 and TRBJ1-1, with D possibly TRBD1 on 6 matching bases. The germline V gene encodes CDR1 DFQATT and CDR2 SNEGSKA (reference sequence). Trimming took off 3 bases at V and 5 bases at J, with 22 bases between the two ends. The CDR3 runs 16 residues. The CDR3 DNA follows: TGCAGTGCTAGTGTTGTTTCAGGGGCGCGAGGGACTGAAGCTTTCTTT. It specifies CSASVVSGARGTEAFF.